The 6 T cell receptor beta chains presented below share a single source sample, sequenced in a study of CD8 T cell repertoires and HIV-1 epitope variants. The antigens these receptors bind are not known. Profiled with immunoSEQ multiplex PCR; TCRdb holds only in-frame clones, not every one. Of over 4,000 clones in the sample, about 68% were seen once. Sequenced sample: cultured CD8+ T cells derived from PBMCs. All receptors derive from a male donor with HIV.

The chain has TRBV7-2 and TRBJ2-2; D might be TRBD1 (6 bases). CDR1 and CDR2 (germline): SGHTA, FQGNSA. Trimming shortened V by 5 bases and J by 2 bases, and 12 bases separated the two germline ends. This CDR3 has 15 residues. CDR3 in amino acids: CASSLQGSNTGELFF. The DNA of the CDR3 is TGTGCCAGCAGCCTTCAGGGGAGCAACACCGGGGAGCTGTTTTTT.

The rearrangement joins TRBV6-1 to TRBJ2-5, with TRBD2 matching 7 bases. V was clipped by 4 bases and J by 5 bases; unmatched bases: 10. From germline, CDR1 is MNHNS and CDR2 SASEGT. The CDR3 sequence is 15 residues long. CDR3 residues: CASSGTRRSPETQYF. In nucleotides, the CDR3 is TGTGCCAGCAGTGGGACTAGAAGGAGTCCCGAGACCCAGTACTTC.

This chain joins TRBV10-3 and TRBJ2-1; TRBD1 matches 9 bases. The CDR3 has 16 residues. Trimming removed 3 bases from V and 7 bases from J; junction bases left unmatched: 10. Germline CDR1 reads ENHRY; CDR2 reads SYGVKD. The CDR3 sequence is CAISDETGGSLNEQFF. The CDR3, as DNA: TGTGCCATCAGTGACGAAACAGGGGGCTCTTTGAATGAGCAGTTCTTC.

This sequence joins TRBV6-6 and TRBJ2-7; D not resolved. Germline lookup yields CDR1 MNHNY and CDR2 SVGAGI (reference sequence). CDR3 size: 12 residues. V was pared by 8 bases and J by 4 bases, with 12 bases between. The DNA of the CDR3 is TGTGCCAGCCGGGCGATCTCGTACGAGCAGTACTTC. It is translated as CASRAISYEQYF.

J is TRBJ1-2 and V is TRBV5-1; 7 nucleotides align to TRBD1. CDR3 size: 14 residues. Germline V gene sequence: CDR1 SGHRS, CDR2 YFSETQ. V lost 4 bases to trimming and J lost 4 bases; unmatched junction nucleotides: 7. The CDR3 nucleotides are TGCGCCAGCAGCGGGGACAGTCGTAGCTATGGCTACACCTTC. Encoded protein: CASSGDSRSYGYTF.

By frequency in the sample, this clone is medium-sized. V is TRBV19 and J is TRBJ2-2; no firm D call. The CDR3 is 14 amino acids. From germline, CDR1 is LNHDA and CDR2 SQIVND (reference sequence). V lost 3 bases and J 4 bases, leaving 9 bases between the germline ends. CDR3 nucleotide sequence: TGTGCCAGTAGTATTAGAGGATCCACCGGGGAGCTGTTTTTT. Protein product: CASSIRGSTGELFF.